Presented here are 18 T cell receptor beta chains from one specimen sequenced in a study of blood T cell repertoires in COVID-19. Only in-frame clones appear in the TCRdb table, and some are missing; sequencing was by immunoSEQ multiplex PCR. The table lists over 200,000 clones, about four fifths of them singletons. The sample taken for sequencing was peripheral blood. The receptors here all came from a woman over 75 with COVID-19, enrolled during active disease.

The CDR3: CASAVGQVRSTEAFF. For the CDR3, the DNA is TGTGCCAGCGCCGTGGGACAGGTCCGAAGCACTGAAGCTTTCTTT. The chain couples TRBV19 to TRBJ1-1; 8 positions agree with TRBD1. Unmatched junction bases numbered 13, after V lost 9 bases and J lost 4 bases. Germline CDR1 and CDR2: LNHDA and SQIVND (reference sequence). This CDR3 region has 15 residues.

The chain carries TRBV29-1 and TRBJ2-7, with TRBD2 identical over 7 bases. The V and J ends lost 4 bases and 0 bases, in that order; junction bases with no gene match: 3. CDR3 size: 13 residues. CDR1 is SQVTM, CDR2 ANQGSEA, per germline. CDR3 region: CSVVLALSYEQYF. The CDR3, as DNA: TGCAGCGTTGTACTAGCGCTCTCCTACGAGCAGTACTTC.

The chain recombines TRBV10-3 with TRBJ2-3; D is possibly TRBD2 (6 bases). The CDR3 length is 15 residues. In germline, CDR1 is ENHRY, CDR2 SYGVKD. Trimming took 4 bases from V and 2 from J, leaving 13 bases between them. The CDR3 spells CAISVEGFLTDTQYF. The CDR3 coding sequence is TGTGCCATCAGTGTGGAGGGGTTCCTCACAGATACGCAGTATTTT.

This clone came up a few times. The genes are TRBV6-6 and TRBJ2-7; D possibly corresponds to TRBD1 (5 bases). The CDR3 contains 14 residues. V was pared by 5 bases and J by 2 bases, with 13 bases between. In germline, CDR1 is MNHNY, CDR2 SVGAGI (reference sequence). CDR3 DNA: TGTGCCAGCAGTACCCCAGGGCCCCCCTACGAGCAGTACTTC. Encoded protein: CASSTPGPPYEQYF.

There are a few counts of this clone. The chain has TRBV2 and TRBJ1-4, with no clear D. CDR3 size: 12 residues. Germline V gives CDR1 SNHLY, CDR2 FYNNEI. V was trimmed by 7 bases and J by 8 bases, leaving 11 bases between them. CDR3: CASNGVPEKLFF. DNA of the CDR3: TGTGCCAGCAACGGAGTCCCGGAAAAACTGTTTTTT.

The chain has TRBV3-1 (or the pseudogene TRBV3-2) and TRBJ2-1; 10 bases fit TRBD2. Germline V gene lookup returns CDR1 LGHDT and CDR2 YNNKEL (reference sequence). Germline trimming cut 4 bases from V and 4 bases from J; bases unmatched to any gene: 10. The CDR3 loop spans 17 amino acids. This CDR3 is CASSRQLTSGPYNEQFF. The CDR3 bases are TGTGCCAGCAGCCGCCAGTTGACTAGCGGGCCATACAATGAGCAGTTCTTC.

The chain combines TRBV27 with TRBJ2-7, with unresolved D. CDR3 length: 13 amino acids. Germline assignment: CDR1 MNHEY and CDR2 SMNVEV (reference sequence). V lost 2 bases and J lost 2, with 7 bases in between. The CDR3 DNA reads TGTGCCAGCAGTTTAGCCGCTACCTACGAGCAGTACTTC. This gives the protein CASSLAATYEQYF.

This clone has only one observation. J is TRBJ2-2 and V is TRBV7-2; D is possibly TRBD1 (5 bases). The CDR3 is 13 residues long. Trimming stripped 10 bases from V and 4 bases from J, with 13 bases between. Germline V gene lookup returns CDR1 SGHTA and CDR2 FQGNSA. This CDR3 is CATKGRGTGELFF. The CDR3 DNA reads as TGTGCCACTAAGGGAAGGGGCACCGGGGAGCTGTTTTTT.

This sequence joins TRBV6-5 and TRBJ1-5; no reliable D call. Deletions cut 6 bases from V and 7 bases from J, with 13 bases between. This CDR3 is built from 13 residues. Germline V CDR1 and CDR2: MNHEY, SVGAGI. CDR3 in amino acids: CASRLGLIQPQHF. The CDR3 nucleotides read TGTGCCAGCAGACTCGGACTCATCCAGCCCCAGCATTTT.

J is TRBJ1-5 and V is TRBV28, with TRBD1 matching over 9 bases. The germline CDR1 and CDR2 sequences are MDHEN and SYDVKM. The CDR3 runs 14 residues. Unmatched junction bases numbered 2, after V lost 3 bases and J lost 5 bases. CDR3 sequence (DNA): TGTGCCAGCAGTTTTACAGGGGGCTATCAGCCCCAGCATTTT. This gives the protein CASSFTGGYQPQHF.

The gene calls are TRBV18 and TRBJ1-3; TRBD1 might be the D (6 bases). Germline V gene sequence: CDR1 KGHSH, CDR2 LQKENI. CDR3 size: 15 residues. V was pared by 1 base and J by 5 bases, with 12 bases between. The CDR3 nucleotides read TGTGCCAGCTCACCACAGGGGGTTCCTCGAAACACCATATATTTT. Protein sequence: CASSPQGVPRNTIYF.

The chain carries TRBV7-2 and TRBJ1-6; 7 positions match TRBD1. Germline V gene lookup returns CDR1 SGHTA and CDR2 FQGNSA. This CDR3 contains 15 residues. J lost 8 bases, V lost 5 bases, and 9 bases had no gene match. CDR3 nucleotide sequence: TGTGCCAGCAGCAAATCCGAGGGACAGCATTCACCCCTCCACTTT. Translating it yields CASSKSEGQHSPLHF.

CDR3 residues: CASSPRQGTSSNQPQHF. CDR3 bases: TGTGCCAGCAGTCCACGACAGGGGACGTCTAGCAATCAGCCCCAGCATTTT. This chain joins TRBV6-6 and TRBJ1-5; 8 positions match TRBD1. The CDR3 loop spans 17 amino acids. Trimming took 5 bases from V and 0 from J; bases not matched to a gene: 9. Looked up from germline, CDR1 is MNHNY and CDR2 is SVGAGI (reference sequence).

This chain joins TRBV15 and TRBJ1-4; D is ambiguous. The germline CDR1 and CDR2 sequences are LNHNV and YYDKDF (reference sequence). Trimming took 0 bases from V and 7 from J, leaving 18 bases between them. The CDR3 is 17 amino acids. CDR3 sequence reads: CATSRDVLRRAGEKLFF. The CDR3 DNA is TGTGCCACCAGCAGAGATGTTTTACGGAGGGCCGGTGAAAAACTGTTTTTT.

The rearrangement links TRBV5-1 to TRBJ1-5; no clear D. The germline V and J ends were trimmed by 1 base and 5 bases, with 13 bases remaining between them. Per germline, CDR1 SGHRS and CDR2 YFSETQ. The CDR3 is made up of 15 amino acids. The CDR3 nucleotides are TGCGCCAGCAGCTTGTACGGGGATGGGGATCAGCCCCAGCATTTT. This gives the protein CASSLYGDGDQPQHF.

The gene calls are TRBV4-2 and TRBJ2-2; weak D call: TRBD2 (6 bases). The germline CDR1 and CDR2 sequences are LGHNA and YNFKEQ. Trimming took 0 bases from V and 1 from J, leaving 9 bases between them. CDR3 size: 16 residues. CDR3 residues: CASSQEISGNTGELFF. As DNA, the CDR3 is TGTGCCAGCAGCCAAGAGATTAGCGGGAACACCGGGGAGCTGTTTTTT.

This chain links TRBV5-1 with TRBJ1-1; D unclear. The germline V gene has CDR1 SGHRS and CDR2 YFSETQ. Between the trimmed V and J ends, which lost 6 bases and 0 bases, there was a span of 30 bases. The CDR3 contains 20 residues. CDR3 sequence (DNA): TGCGCCAGCACCGACCGAGTACTAGATAGAGGGTCAGAGTTGAACACTGAAGCTTTCTTT. Encoded protein: CASTDRVLDRGSELNTEAFF.

V usage is TRBV7-2 and J usage is TRBJ1-6, with a tentative D call TRBD1 (5 bases). V was pared by 3 bases and J by 10 bases, with 13 bases between. CDR1 is SGHTA and CDR2 is FQGNSA in the germline V gene. There are 14 residues in the CDR3. CDR3 in amino acids: CASSFLQVGSPLHF. DNA for the CDR3: TGTGCCAGCAGCTTTTTACAGGTTGGGTCACCCCTCCACTTT. Complete variable domain (other parts from reference TRBV7-2 and TRBJ1-6): GAGVSQSPSNKVTEKGKDVELRCDPISGHTALYWYRQSLGQGLEFLIYFQGNSAPDKSGLPSDRFSAERTGGSVSTLTIQRTQQEDSAVYLCASSFLQVGSPLHFGNGTRLTVT.